The clone carrying this TCR beta chain came up once. The source of the sample is a study of blood T cell repertoires in COVID-19. The protocol was immunoSEQ multiplex PCR, while the TCRdb copy is restricted to in-frame clones and leaves out a portion. The repertoire holds roughly 330,000 clones, with around 87% as singletons. Trimming removed 6 bases from V and 9 bases from J; junction bases left unmatched: 11. Germline V gene lookup returns CDR1 MNHEY and CDR2 SMNVEV (reference sequence). The CDR3 covers 13 residues. The J gene is TRBJ2-7, the V gene TRBV27, with TRBD2 matching 7 bases. This sequence was found in a woman aged 25 to 39 who had recovered from COVID-19. The material sequenced was PBMCs or T cells enriched from blood (not recorded which). The CDR3 nucleotides read TGTGCCAGCAGACCTTACGGGGAGCGGGGGCAGTACTTC. Its protein product is CASRPYGERGQYF.